These 25 T cell receptor beta chains were all obtained from the same sample, sequenced in a study of T-cell memory formation after mild COVID-19. TCRdb reprocessed the 5' RACE reads via MiXCR and lists one record per CDR3 protein. The sample carries 170,000 or so distinct CDR3 sequences, over 20% recorded once. Sequenced: PBMCs or a T cell subset sorted from them (not recorded which). The receptors shown here come from an adult woman who had mild COVID-19 (a few samples of this study predate the infection). Cell type and time point are not known.

The chain links TRBV5-6 to TRBJ1-5; possibly TRBD1 for D (6 bases). The CDR3 runs 14 residues. Germline assignment: CDR1 SGHDT and CDR2 YYEEEE. The germline V and J ends were trimmed by 0 bases and 11 bases, with 15 bases remaining between them. The CDR3 here is CASSLGQGLLTQHF. Written as DNA, the CDR3 is TGTGCCAGCAGCTTGGGGCAGGGGCTCCTGACCCAGCATTTT.

This chain connects TRBV4-3 to TRBJ2-7; D assignment may be TRBD1 or TRBD2 (5 bases each). Germline V gene lookup returns CDR1 LGHNA and CDR2 YSLEER. The length of the CDR3 is 17 residues. Deletions cut 1 base from V and 5 bases from J, with 21 bases between. Here the CDR3 DNA reads TGCGCCAGCAGCCAAGGTTTATCTCAGGGAGCGATCCACGAGCAGTACTTC. Its protein product is CASSQGLSQGAIHEQYF.

This clonotype was seen a handful of times. The gene calls are TRBV6-4 and TRBJ2-7, with a tentative D call TRBD1 (6 bases). The CDR3 has 12 amino acids. Germline V gene data show CDR1 as MRHNA and CDR2 as SNTAGT. V was cut by 3 bases and J by 6 bases, with 9 bases left in between. The CDR3 sequence: CASSEDSIEQYF. The CDR3 bases are TGTGCCAGCAGTGAGGACAGCATCGAGCAGTACTTC.

This clonotype has only a few counts. This chain uses TRBV27 with TRBJ1-1; D is uncertain. The germline V gene has CDR1 MNHEY and CDR2 SMNVEV (reference sequence). V was cut by 0 bases and J by 7 bases, with 12 bases left in between. CDR3 length: 14 amino acids. Here the CDR3 DNA reads TGTGCCAGCAGTTTATCCCCAATGGCGAGTGAAGCTTTCTTT. Its protein product is CASSLSPMASEAFF.

V usage is TRBV19 and J usage is TRBJ1-1; no clear D gene. In germline, CDR1 is LNHDA, CDR2 SQIVND (reference sequence). V gave up 7 bases and J gave up 1 base, with 7 bases separating them. The CDR3 is made up of 12 amino acids. The CDR3 reads CASTFGNTEAFF. The CDR3 nucleotides are TGTGCCAGTACCTTCGGGAACACTGAAGCTTTCTTT.

The chain couples TRBV20-1 to TRBJ1-2; TRBD1 matches at 10 bases. With V trimmed by 0 bases and J by 4 bases, 8 bases remained unmatched. The CDR3 is made up of 16 amino acids. The germline CDR1 and CDR2 sequences are DFQATT and SNEGSKA (reference sequence). CDR3 amino acids: CSARDPRTGGGYGYTF. The CDR3 DNA follows: TGCAGTGCTAGAGATCCTCGGACAGGGGGTGGCTATGGCTACACCTTC.

The genes are TRBV20-1 and TRBJ2-3; TRBD2 matches at 11 bases. Germline CDR1 is DFQATT and CDR2 is SNEGSKA (reference sequence). V lost 5 bases and J lost 3; bases outside the gene matches: 7. This CDR3 has 15 amino acids. The CDR3, as DNA: TGCAGTGCTCCAGAACTAGCGGGGGTTACAGATACGCAGTATTTT. It specifies CSAPELAGVTDTQYF.

The V gene is TRBV5-1, the J gene TRBJ2-5; D is possibly TRBD2 (5 bases). V gave up 6 bases and J gave up 5 bases, with 11 bases separating them. The CDR3 is 12 amino acids. CDR1 and CDR2 (germline): SGHRS, YFSETQ. In DNA form, the CDR3 reads TGCGCCAGCACGGGGAGTGAGGAGACCCAGTACTTC. This codes for CASTGSEETQYF.

This clonotype appeared a few times. The chain carries TRBV7-8 and TRBJ2-1, with 7 bases lining up with TRBD2. Unmatched junction bases numbered 8, after V lost 3 bases and J lost 0 bases. Looked up from germline, CDR1 is SGHVS and CDR2 is FQNEAQ. The CDR3 covers 17 residues. The CDR3 coding sequence is TGTGCCAGCAGCTTCCCTTTAGCGGGCAGCTCCTACAATGAGCAGTTCTTC. Translated: CASSFPLAGSSYNEQFF.

This clonotype was observed a handful of times. The rearrangement joins TRBV6-1 to TRBJ1-5; TRBD1 matches at 8 bases. This CDR3 spans 13 amino acids. Germline CDR1 reads MNHNS; CDR2 reads SASEGT. V dropped 6 bases and J dropped 7; count of bases not matched to a gene: 5. CDR3 sequence (DNA): TGTGCCAGCAGCTTACAGGGGGGGCAGCCCCAGCATTTT. The encoded protein is CASSLQGGQPQHF.

This clonotype was seen repeatedly, ten times or more. This rearrangement joins TRBV14 to TRBJ1-2; D uncertain. The CDR3 consists of 14 residues. Germline-derived CDR1 and CDR2 are SGHDN and FVKESK. The V end lost 4 bases, the J end lost 3 bases, and 12 bases lay between the germline ends. CDR3 sequence (DNA): TGTGCCAGCAGCCCCACAGAGGGCCACTATGGCTACACCTTC. This sequence encodes CASSPTEGHYGYTF.

The genes are TRBV6-1 and TRBJ1-1; D gene unclear. CDR3 size: 15 residues. Germline values: CDR1 MNHNS, CDR2 SASEGT. The V and J ends lost 3 bases and 5 bases respectively, with 16 bases between them. DNA for the CDR3: TGTGCCAGCAGTGACTCCAGAAGTGGGTCGACTGAAGCTTTCTTT. Translation: CASSDSRSGSTEAFF.

The CDR3 spells CASSQRDRTYEQYF. DNA for the CDR3: TGCGCCAGCAGCCAAAGGGACAGGACATACGAGCAGTACTTC. The rearrangement links TRBV4-1 to TRBJ2-7; TRBD1 aligns across 8 bases. CDR1 and CDR2 from the germline V gene are MGHRA and YSYEKL. With 2 bases clipped from V and 4 bases from J, the junction kept 4 bases outside the gene matches. The CDR3 is 14 residues long.

The chain has TRBV6-2 or TRBV6-3 and TRBJ2-1; no clear D. Trimming removed 0 bases at V and 4 bases at J, with 4 bases between. This CDR3 contains 13 residues. Germline CDR1 reads MNHEY; CDR2 reads SVGEGT. The CDR3 region has the DNA TGTGCCAGCAGTTACTCCGATTACAATGAGCAGTTCTTC. This gives the protein CASSYSDYNEQFF.

The rearrangement joins TRBV7-2 to TRBJ1-2; possibly TRBD1 for D (5 bases). Trimming pared 2 bases from V and 5 bases from J, leaving 9 bases between. Germline CDR1 and CDR2: SGHTA and FQGNSA. The length of the CDR3 is 13 residues. CDR3 residues: CASSLWAGYGYTF. CDR3 in DNA: TGTGCCAGCAGCTTATGGGCAGGGTATGGCTACACCTTC.

This clonotype was counted a few times. V is TRBV7-2 and J is TRBJ2-5; D perhaps matches TRBD2 (6 bases). This CDR3 is built from 14 residues. Germline lookup yields CDR1 SGHTA and CDR2 FQGNSA. Trimming removed 6 bases from V and 5 bases from J, with 16 bases in between. CDR3 sequence reads: CASSSDGGTETQYF. The CDR3 DNA follows: TGTGCCAGCAGTTCGGACGGCGGGACGGAGACCCAGTACTTC.

V is TRBV27 and J is TRBJ2-1, with TRBD2 identical over 8 bases. The CDR3 extends over 17 amino acids. J was trimmed by 4 bases and V by 5 bases; bases with no gene match: 13. Germline CDR1 is MNHEY and CDR2 is SMNVEV (reference sequence). CDR3 sequence (DNA): TGTGCCAGCAGTCCCTCGCCGGGAGGGGTCCGGTACAATGAGCAGTTCTTC. This encodes CASSPSPGGVRYNEQFF.

This clonotype came up a few times. The CDR3 sequence: CASSLYAGGPRTDTQYF. CDR3 in DNA: TGCGCCAGCAGCTTGTATGCGGGGGGGCCACGCACAGATACGCAGTATTTT. The chain links TRBV5-1 to TRBJ2-3; 9 bases fit TRBD2. The V gene's germline CDR1 is SGHRS and CDR2 YFSETQ. V trimming: 1 base; J trimming: 1 base; junction bases outside the gene matches: 7. There are 17 residues in the CDR3.

This chain joins TRBV20-1 and TRBJ2-7; either TRBD1 or TRBD2 may supply D (5 bases each). The CDR3 is made up of 20 amino acids. Between the trimmed V and J ends, which lost 0 bases and 0 bases, there was a span of 27 bases. Per the germline V gene, CDR1 is DFQATT and CDR2 is SNEGSKA (reference sequence). The CDR3 nucleotides are TGCAGTGCTAGAGAGGGCTACAGTAGCTTCCGGGACCCCAGCTCCTACGAGCAGTACTTC. It yields the protein CSAREGYSSFRDPSSYEQYF.

This clonotype was counted a few times. The rearrangement uses TRBV6-5 and TRBJ1-6; 8 bases are a match to TRBD1. Germline trimming cut 1 base from V and 9 bases from J; bases unmatched to any gene: 11. Germline CDR1 and CDR2: MNHEY and SVGAGI. The length of the CDR3 is 17 residues. This chain's CDR3 is CASSYLGTGPISSPLHF. The CDR3 bases are TGTGCCAGCAGTTACTTGGGGACAGGCCCCATTTCTTCACCCCTCCACTTT.

A few counts support this clonotype. The V gene is TRBV4-2, the J gene TRBJ2-1; weak D call: TRBD2 (6 bases). Germline CDR1 and CDR2: LGHNA and YNFKEQ. This CDR3 has 15 amino acids. V was trimmed by 3 bases and J by 7 bases, leaving 16 bases between them. The CDR3 sequence: CASSHPAGSGNEQFF. As DNA, the CDR3 is TGTGCCAGCAGCCACCCGGCGGGGAGCGGGAATGAGCAGTTCTTC.

The genes are TRBV7-6 and TRBJ1-1; maybe TRBD1 (5 bases). Germline values: CDR1 SGHVS, CDR2 FNYEAQ. The CDR3 totals 15 residues. The V end lost 1 base, the J end lost 1 base, and 10 bases lay between the germline ends. In nucleotides, the CDR3 is TGTGCCAGCAGCTTAGAAGACAGTCCGAACACTGAAGCTTTCTTT. This codes for CASSLEDSPNTEAFF. Full variable domain (outside the CDR3, taken from reference TRBV7-6 and TRBJ1-1): GAGVSQSPRYKVTKRGQDVALRCDPISGHVSLYWYRQALGQGPEFLTYFNYEAQQDKSGLPNDRFSAERPEGSISTLTIQRTEQRDSAMYRCASSLEDSPNTEAFFGQGTRLTVV.

The chain links TRBV19 to TRBJ2-6, with D perhaps TRBD2 (5 bases). CDR1 and CDR2 (germline): LNHDA, SQIVND (reference sequence). The CDR3 covers 16 residues. V lost 5 bases and J lost 1, with 12 bases in between. Here the CDR3 DNA reads TGTGCCAGTAGTCGGGGTGAAGGGTCTGGGGCCAACGTCCTGACTTTC. It encodes CASSRGEGSGANVLTF.

Details on this clonotype: Mismatch with germline at one junction end may stem from a read error. This sequence joins TRBV5-4 and TRBJ2-7; a possible D gene is TRBD1 (5 bases). The CDR3 has 11 amino acids. Germline V gives CDR1 SGHNT, CDR2 YYREEE (reference sequence). The CDR3 loop reads CASSLGQGSIF. DNA of the CDR3: TGTGCCAGCAGCTTGGGGCAGGGTTCCATCTTC.

V is TRBV7-9 and J is TRBJ2-3; the D is unclear. The CDR3 loop spans 13 amino acids. V shed 5 bases and J shed 1 base, with 7 bases lying between them. Germline V gene sequence: CDR1 SEHNR, CDR2 FQNEAQ (reference sequence). CDR3 protein: CASSPPGTDTQYF. CDR3 sequence (DNA): TGTGCCAGCAGCCCTCCCGGCACAGATACGCAGTATTTT.